This T cell receptor (beta chain) was captured in a study of cytomegalovirus exposure and HLA in healthy donors. Regarding the study as a whole: Accurate HLA-A and HLA-B prediction from TCR beta sequences was reported for most subjects.

The PCR used 60 Vbeta and 13 Jbeta primers. Clones were read by immunoSEQ multiplex PCR, and TCRdb kept only the in-frame ones, dropping some. The sample contains more than 150,000 clones, almost 85% of which appear only once. Worth noting for this clone: The antigen is not known.

The V gene's germline CDR1 is MNHEY and CDR2 SMNVEV (reference sequence). Trimming at V came to 4 bases and at J to 0 bases, leaving 7 bases not matched to a gene. CDR3 length: 19 residues. Sequenced material: PBMCs. The V gene is TRBV27, the J gene TRBJ2-1; 15 nucleotides match TRBD2. This TCR was sampled from a boy younger than 18 in good health and CMV-seronegative. The chain's CDR3 is CASSSGTSGRSSSYNEQFF. CDR3 DNA: TGTGCCAGCAGTTCCGGGACTAGCGGGAGGTCTAGCTCCTACAATGAGCAGTTCTTC.